This entry lists 26 T cell receptor beta chains sequenced from one sample in a study of OX40 agonist ivuxolimab in advanced cancers. Assay: immunoSEQ multiplex PCR; the TCRdb copy retains only in-frame clones and omits some. The sample records about 46,000 clones, about 91% being singletons. Source: CD4+ or CD8+ T cells sorted from blood, taken in a trial of the OX40 agonist ivuxolimab. The origin of the receptors is an adult with an advanced solid tumor such as melanoma, head and neck, liver or kidney cancer.

The chain combines TRBV5-1 with TRBJ1-1; the D gene is possibly TRBD1 (5 bases). The germline V gene encodes CDR1 SGHRS and CDR2 YFSETQ. This CDR3 is built from 14 residues. Trimming pared 6 bases from V and 4 bases from J, leaving 16 bases between. In DNA, the CDR3 is TGCGCCAGCATGTCAGGGTTGCTCGGCACTGAAGCTTTCTTT. Encoded protein: CASMSGLLGTEAFF.

This chain joins TRBV6-6 and TRBJ2-1; the D gene is possibly TRBD2 (5 bases). Germline assignment: CDR1 MNHNY and CDR2 SVGAGI (reference sequence). The CDR3 has 16 residues. V dropped 7 bases and J dropped 2 bases, with 18 bases sitting between them. The CDR3 region has the DNA TGTGCCAGCACCCCATATGGCGGGCAAGCCTACAATGAGCAGTTCTTC. Translation gives CASTPYGGQAYNEQFF.

J is TRBJ1-1 and V is TRBV19; the D is unclear. The CDR3 has 13 amino acids. V dropped 0 bases and J dropped 4 bases, with 6 bases sitting between them. Germline loops: CDR1 LNHDA, CDR2 SQIVND (reference sequence). CDR3 DNA: TGTGCCAGTAGTATAGATGGGTTCACTGAAGCTTTCTTT. It is translated as CASSIDGFTEAFF. Full variable domain (rest looked up from reference TRBV19 and TRBJ1-1): DGGITQSPKYLFRKEGQNVTLSCEQNLNHDAMYWYRQDPGQGLRLIYYSQIVNDFQKGDIAEGYSVSREKKESFPLTVTSAQKNPTAFYLCASSIDGFTEAFFGQGTRLTVV.

This chain joins TRBV6-5 and TRBJ2-1; no clear D. The CDR3 length is 13 residues. V was shortened by 1 base and J by 6 bases, with 7 bases between the two germline ends. Per germline, CDR1 MNHEY and CDR2 SVGAGI. The CDR3 sequence: CASSYYITNEQFF. CDR3 bases: TGTGCCAGCAGTTACTACATAACCAATGAGCAGTTCTTC.

The CDR3 sequence is CASSQNRGQNTEAFF. CDR3 coding DNA: TGCGCCAGCAGCCAGAACAGGGGTCAGAACACTGAAGCTTTCTTT. The rearrangement uses TRBV4-1 and TRBJ1-1, with 7 bases that match TRBD1. The CDR3 is 15 amino acids. V was clipped by 3 bases and J by 1 base; unmatched bases: 5. Germline assignment: CDR1 MGHRA and CDR2 YSYEKL.

The gene calls are TRBV27 and TRBJ2-3, with 9 nucleotides matching TRBD2. CDR1 is MNHEY, CDR2 SMNVEV, per germline (reference sequence). V shed 6 bases and J 2 bases; nucleotides not matched to a gene: 12. CDR3 length: 17 residues. CDR3 sequence: CASSPGSSGDFTDTQYF. The CDR3 region has the DNA TGTGCCAGCAGCCCCGGATCTAGCGGGGACTTCACAGATACGCAGTATTTT.

This clone was recorded only once. This rearrangement joins TRBV6-5 to TRBJ1-3; D perhaps matches TRBD1 (5 bases). V was clipped by 0 bases and J by 1 base, with 7 bases between them. Germline CDR1 is MNHEY and CDR2 is SVGAGI. The CDR3 extends over 15 amino acids. CDR3 sequence: CASSYSAGSGNTIYF. CDR3 nucleotides: TGTGCCAGCAGTTACTCCGCAGGGTCTGGAAACACCATATATTTT.

The chain links TRBV10-2 to TRBJ2-1; 8 bases are a match to TRBD2. The germline gives CDR1 WSHSY, CDR2 SAAADI. The CDR3 is 14 residues long. Germline trimming cut 9 bases from V and 3 bases from J; bases unmatched to any gene: 7. The CDR3 DNA reads as TGCGCCAGGACAAGTAGCGGGATCTACAATGAGCAGTTCTTC. It translates to CARTSSGIYNEQFF.

V gene TRBV27 combines with J gene TRBJ1-5, with TRBD1 matching over 7 bases. CDR1 and CDR2 from the germline V gene are MNHEY and SMNVEV (reference sequence). The CDR3 sequence is 13 residues long. Trimming took 4 bases from V and 12 from J; bases not matched to a gene: 9. DNA of the CDR3: TGTGCCAGCAGTTACAGGGGCGAGACCCTCCAGCATTTT. Translating it yields CASSYRGETLQHF.

The chain joins TRBV5-6 to TRBJ1-1; D gene uncertain. Trimming cost V 0 bases and J 4 bases, with 4 bases left between them. Germline CDR1 SGHDT, CDR2 YYEEEE. CDR3 length: 12 amino acids. For the CDR3, the DNA is TGTGCCAGCAGCTTGGGGCCCACTGAAGCTTTCTTT. It yields the protein CASSLGPTEAFF. Drawing the rest from reference TRBV5-6 and TRBJ1-1, the complete variable domain is DAGVTQSPTHLIKTRGQQVTLRCSPKSGHDTVSWYQQALGQGPQFIFQYYEEEERQRGNFPDRFSGHQFPNYSSELNVNALLLGDSALYLCASSLGPTEAFFGQGTRLTVV.

V gene TRBV6-5 combines with J gene TRBJ2-6; D not resolved. Germline assignment: CDR1 MNHEY and CDR2 SVGAGI. This CDR3 contains 13 residues. Trimming left V 6 bases short and J 4 bases short, with 7 bases between. CDR3 loop: CASSSAGANVLTF. CDR3 nucleotide sequence: TGTGCCAGCAGCTCGGCCGGGGCCAACGTCCTGACTTTC.

The V and J genes are TRBV9 and TRBJ1-2; the D gene is possibly TRBD1 (6 bases). CDR1 and CDR2 from the germline V gene are SGDLS and YYNGEE. The CDR3 runs 16 residues. The V end was cut by 5 bases, the J end by 2 bases, with 19 bases between. The CDR3 DNA reads as TGTGCCAGCAGAGCCCATCCGGGACATCCGAACTATGGCTACACCTTC. It codes for CASRAHPGHPNYGYTF.

V usage is TRBV27 and J usage is TRBJ2-7, with D possibly TRBD1 on 5 matching bases. This CDR3 comprises 12 residues. Germline loops: CDR1 MNHEY, CDR2 SMNVEV (reference sequence). The V end was cut by 3 bases, the J end by 6 bases, with 9 bases between. The CDR3 is CASSFQGSEQYF. In DNA form, the CDR3 reads TGTGCCAGCAGTTTCCAGGGTAGCGAGCAGTACTTC.

The chain carries TRBV7-3 and TRBJ2-1, with D perhaps TRBD1 or TRBD2 (5 bases each). Germline V gene sequence: CDR1 SGHTA, CDR2 FQGTGA. The ends were cut back, 2 bases at V and 1 base at J, with 12 bases in the middle. This CDR3 has 16 amino acids. This CDR3 is CASSLHGTESYNEQFF. The CDR3 DNA is TGTGCCAGCAGCTTACACGGGACCGAGTCCTACAATGAGCAGTTCTTC.

The V gene is TRBV7-9, the J gene TRBJ2-2; 7 bases are shared with TRBD2. CDR1 is SEHNR, CDR2 FQNEAQ, per germline (reference sequence). CDR3 length equals 15 residues. J was trimmed by 2 bases and V by 5 bases; bases with no gene match: 5. The CDR3 DNA reads as TGTGCCAGCAGCCCCTGGGACTATAACACCGGGGAGCTGTTTTTT. It codes for CASSPWDYNTGELFF.

V usage is TRBV6-1 and J usage is TRBJ2-6; D unclear. Germline loops: CDR1 MNHNS, CDR2 SASEGT. V lost 3 bases to trimming and J lost 0 bases, with 3 bases between them. The CDR3 consists of 14 residues. CDR3 sequence reads: CASSEGSGANVLTF. The CDR3 coding sequence is TGTGCCAGCAGTGAGGGCTCTGGGGCCAACGTCCTGACTTTC.

The V call is TRBV10-3, the J call TRBJ2-3, with D tentatively TRBD2 (6 bases). The CDR3 is made up of 12 amino acids. Per germline, CDR1 ENHRY and CDR2 SYGVKD. The V and J ends lost 11 bases and 3 bases respectively, with 12 bases between them. CDR3 coding DNA: TGTGCCGTACTCGGGAGTACAGATACGCAGTATTTT. This sequence encodes CAVLGSTDTQYF.

This rearrangement joins TRBV11-3 to TRBJ2-3; 7 nucleotides line up with TRBD1. Looked up from germline, CDR1 is SGHNT and CDR2 is YENEEA. The trim removed 5 bases at V and 2 bases at J, leaving 7 bases unmatched. CDR3 length: 15 residues. The CDR3 spells CASSPRGQLTDTQYF. DNA of the CDR3: TGTGCCAGCAGCCCGAGGGGACAGCTCACAGATACGCAGTATTTT.

This sequence joins TRBV9 and TRBJ1-5, with 7 bases matching TRBD1. Germline CDR1 is SGDLS and CDR2 is YYNGEE. The CDR3 loop spans 19 amino acids. Trimming removed 0 bases from V and 0 bases from J; junction bases left unmatched: 12. CDR3 loop: CASSVASDRDKDSNQPQHF. The CDR3 DNA follows: TGTGCCAGCAGCGTAGCTTCTGACAGGGACAAAGATAGCAATCAGCCCCAGCATTTT. Supplemented by reference TRBV9 and TRBJ1-5, the full variable domain reads DSGVTQTPKHLITATGQRVTLRCSPRSGDLSVYWYQQSLDQGLQFLIQYYNGEERAKGNILERFSAQQFPDLHSELNLSSLELGDSALYFCASSVASDRDKDSNQPQHFGDGTRLSIL.

The V gene is TRBV5-4, the J gene TRBJ2-1; no definite D call. Trimming took 2 bases from V and 5 from J, leaving 11 bases between them. Germline CDR1 SGHNT, CDR2 YYREEE (reference sequence). This CDR3 contains 14 residues. CDR3 bases: TGTGCCAGCAGCTTTAAGGCTAGAGACAATGAGCAGTTCTTC. Protein: CASSFKARDNEQFF.

J is TRBJ2-3 and V is TRBV9; D is undetermined. Germline CDR1 SGDLS, CDR2 YYNGEE. V was clipped by 0 bases and J by 6 bases, with 5 bases between them. The CDR3 covers 12 residues. DNA of the CDR3: TGTGCCAGCAGCGTAGGGGCTGATACGCAGTATTTT. It translates to CASSVGADTQYF.

This rearrangement joins TRBV9 to TRBJ2-2; possibly TRBD2 for D (6 bases). The CDR3 extends over 14 amino acids. Germline V gives CDR1 SGDLS, CDR2 YYNGEE. V was clipped by 2 bases and J by 10 bases, with 15 bases between them. The CDR3 sequence is CASSVDRPSAELFF. The CDR3 DNA follows: TGTGCCAGCAGCGTCGACCGCCCTAGCGCGGAGCTGTTTTTT.

The V call is TRBV7-9, the J call TRBJ2-5; D is uncertain. Trimming took 2 bases from V and 5 from J, leaving 6 bases between them. The germline V gene has CDR1 SEHNR and CDR2 FQNEAQ (reference sequence). The CDR3 has 12 residues. The CDR3 reads CASSLKMETQYF. CDR3 coding DNA: TGTGCCAGCAGCTTAAAAATGGAGACCCAGTACTTC. Variable domain in full (rest from reference TRBV7-9 and TRBJ2-5): DTGVSQNPRHKITKRGQNVTFRCDPISEHNRLYWYRQTLGQGPEFLTYFQNEAQLEKSRLLSDRFSAERPKGSFSTLEIQRTEQGDSAMYLCASSLKMETQYFGPGTRLLVL.

This clone was seen once. CDR3 nucleotide sequence: TGCGCCCTGCTAGCCCTCACCGGGGAGCTGTTTTTT. Translating it yields CALLALTGELFF. The chain uses TRBV4-1 and TRBJ2-2, with D maybe TRBD2 (5 bases). The CDR3 totals 12 residues. Looked up from germline, CDR1 is MGHRA and CDR2 is YSYEKL. V gave up 11 bases and J gave up 4 bases, with 11 bases separating them.

The chain is built from TRBV27 and TRBJ2-1, with D tentatively TRBD1 (6 bases). Germline values: CDR1 MNHEY, CDR2 SMNVEV (reference sequence). Trimming removed 3 bases from V and 9 bases from J, with 21 bases in between. This CDR3 contains 16 residues. DNA for the CDR3: TGTGCCAGCAGTTTCAATAATCAGGGGCCGGCAAGTGAGCAGTTCTTC. It specifies CASSFNNQGPASEQFF.

V is TRBV19 and J is TRBJ1-1, with D possibly matching TRBD1 (6 bases). The germline V gene has CDR1 LNHDA and CDR2 SQIVND (reference sequence). The CDR3 consists of 15 residues. Trimming stripped 0 bases from V and 1 base from J, with 9 bases between. Written as DNA, the CDR3 is TGTGCCAGTAGTATAGATGCAGGGGCGAACACTGAAGCTTTCTTT. Protein product: CASSIDAGANTEAFF.